A selection of T cell receptor beta chains follows, all from one sample in a study of blood T cell repertoires in COVID-19. The method was immunoSEQ multiplex PCR; TCRdb's version includes in-frame clones alone and lacks a portion of them. The data show some 450,000 clones, about 91% seen once. Material for sequencing was peripheral blood. These receptors originate from a woman in her 50s with COVID-19, enrolled during active disease. Both conserved end residues are part of each CDR3. Each record gives: CDR3 DNA, CDR3 protein, D gene, V gene, clone size, J gene. D genes are given only for firm matches. Clone size is given for some rows only: seen once, a few or many times, or a class if the clone is expanded.

cdr3_nt: TGTGCCAGCAGCCAAGATCCCCGGTTCGAAGCTTTCTTT; cdr3_aa: CASSQDPRFEAFF; d_call: .; v_call: TRBV3-1/TRBV3-2; clone_size: .; j_call: TRBJ1-1
cdr3_nt: TGTGCCAGCAGGGGGGGAGTGAAACGCGAAGCTTTCTTT; cdr3_aa: CASRGGVKREAFF; d_call: .; v_call: TRBV6-5; clone_size: .; j_call: TRBJ1-1
cdr3_nt: TGTGCCAGCAGCTACCTCGCGGGGATCGACGAGCAGTACTTC; cdr3_aa: CASSYLAGIDEQYF; d_call: .; v_call: TRBV11-2; clone_size: .; j_call: TRBJ2-7
cdr3_nt: TGTGCCACCACCGGGACAGGGGTTAATGAAAAACTGTTTTTT; cdr3_aa: CATTGTGVNEKLFF; d_call: TRBD1; v_call: TRBV6-6; clone_size: .; j_call: TRBJ1-4
cdr3_nt: TGTGCCAGCAATCGTCGACAGGGGGCATACAATGAGCAGTTCTTC; cdr3_aa: CASNRRQGAYNEQFF; d_call: TRBD1; v_call: TRBV2; clone_size: .; j_call: TRBJ2-1
cdr3_nt: TGTGCCAGCAGCCACGGCTCCTACGAGCAGTACTTC; cdr3_aa: CASSHGSYEQYF; d_call: .; v_call: TRBV4-2; clone_size: .; j_call: TRBJ2-7
cdr3_nt: TGTGCCAGCAGCTGGGGGGGCCCATCATATAACAGTGAGCAGTTCTTC; cdr3_aa: CASSWGGPSYNSEQFF; d_call: .; v_call: TRBV5-6; clone_size: .; j_call: TRBJ2-1
cdr3_nt: TGTGCCACCAGTGACGTGGGGGGGGCGCGTGGCTACACCTTC; cdr3_aa: CATSDVGGARGYTF; d_call: .; v_call: TRBV24-1; clone_size: once; j_call: TRBJ1-2
cdr3_nt: TGTGCCAGTAGTATACAAAAAGGGACAGGGGCCACAGATACGCAGTATTTT; cdr3_aa: CASSIQKGTGATDTQYF; d_call: TRBD1; v_call: TRBV19; clone_size: .; j_call: TRBJ2-3
cdr3_nt: TGCGCCAGCAGCTTGGATTTAAGTATGACGCGGACTGAAGCTTTCTTT; cdr3_aa: CASSLDLSMTRTEAFF; d_call: .; v_call: TRBV5-1; clone_size: .; j_call: TRBJ1-1
cdr3_nt: TGTGCCAGCAGTTTATCAGACACTGAAGCTTTCTTT; cdr3_aa: CASSLSDTEAFF; d_call: .; v_call: TRBV12-3/TRBV12-4; clone_size: .; j_call: TRBJ1-1
cdr3_nt: TGTGCCAGCAGCCAACGACAGATCATTGAGCAGTTCTTC; cdr3_aa: CASSQRQIIEQFF; d_call: .; v_call: TRBV3-1/TRBV3-2; clone_size: .; j_call: TRBJ2-1
cdr3_nt: TGTGCCAGCAGCTTGGGTAGTCCTAATGAAAAACTGTTTTTT; cdr3_aa: CASSLGSPNEKLFF; d_call: .; v_call: TRBV5-6; clone_size: .; j_call: TRBJ1-4
cdr3_nt: TGTGCCTGGAGTGACGGGGGGAACGGCTACACCTTC; cdr3_aa: CAWSDGGNGYTF; d_call: .; v_call: TRBV30; clone_size: few; j_call: TRBJ1-2
cdr3_nt: TGTGCCTGGAGTCTCGGCGGGGGTGGCTATGGCTACACCTTC; cdr3_aa: CAWSLGGGGYGYTF; d_call: .; v_call: TRBV30; clone_size: .; j_call: TRBJ1-2
cdr3_nt: TGCAGCGCCCAGACATTAATGAACACTGAAGCTTTCTTT; cdr3_aa: CSAQTLMNTEAFF; d_call: .; v_call: TRBV29-1; clone_size: .; j_call: TRBJ1-1
cdr3_nt: TGTGCCAGCTCCGCGGCGGAGAAACAGCCCCAGCATTTT; cdr3_aa: CASSAAEKQPQHF; d_call: .; v_call: TRBV18; clone_size: few; j_call: TRBJ1-5
cdr3_nt: TGTGCCAGCCTAAGGGGGCGCGGCACCGGGGAGCTGTTTTTT; cdr3_aa: CASLRGRGTGELFF; d_call: TRBD1; v_call: TRBV6-5; clone_size: .; j_call: TRBJ2-2
cdr3_nt: TGTGCCAGCAGTTTAAGACTAGCGGGGCTAGATACGCAGTATTTT; cdr3_aa: CASSLRLAGLDTQYF; d_call: TRBD2; v_call: TRBV27; clone_size: .; j_call: TRBJ2-3
cdr3_nt: TGTGCCAGCAGCGTAGGGGGGGATAGCAATCAGCCCCAGCATTTT; cdr3_aa: CASSVGGDSNQPQHF; d_call: .; v_call: TRBV9; clone_size: .; j_call: TRBJ1-5
cdr3_nt: TGTGCCGGCAGACTCCGGGACAGGGCAAACACTGAAGCTTTCTTT; cdr3_aa: CAGRLRDRANTEAFF; d_call: TRBD1; v_call: TRBV6-5; clone_size: .; j_call: TRBJ1-1
cdr3_nt: TGTGCCAGCAGCCAAGATAGAGGGGGCCCCCTGGATTTT; cdr3_aa: CASSQDRGGPLDF; d_call: TRBD1; v_call: TRBV4-2; clone_size: .; j_call: TRBJ2-3
cdr3_nt: TGTGCCAGCAGCCCTCTTCTTTACTATGGCTACACCTTC; cdr3_aa: CASSPLLYYGYTF; d_call: .; v_call: TRBV7-9; clone_size: .; j_call: TRBJ1-2
cdr3_nt: TGTGCCAGCTCACCGAGGAACACTGAAGCTTTCTTT; cdr3_aa: CASSPRNTEAFF; d_call: .; v_call: TRBV18; clone_size: .; j_call: TRBJ1-1
cdr3_nt: TGCGCCAGCAGCTCGGTGGGGGGAAGGGGCACTGAAGCTTTCTTT; cdr3_aa: CASSSVGGRGTEAFF; d_call: .; v_call: TRBV5-1; clone_size: .; j_call: TRBJ1-1
cdr3_nt: TGTGCCAGCAGCTCATTCCGCGGGGGAGACTATGGCTACACCTTC; cdr3_aa: CASSSFRGGDYGYTF; d_call: .; v_call: TRBV11-2; clone_size: .; j_call: TRBJ1-2
cdr3_nt: TGTGCCAGCTCACCACGGTACAGCAATGAGCAGTTCTTC; cdr3_aa: CASSPRYSNEQFF; d_call: .; v_call: TRBV18; clone_size: few; j_call: TRBJ2-1
cdr3_nt: TGCAGCGTTGAAGACAGCTCCTACGAGCAGTACTTC; cdr3_aa: CSVEDSSYEQYF; d_call: .; v_call: TRBV29-1; clone_size: .; j_call: TRBJ2-7
cdr3_nt: TGTGCCAGCAGTTTGGGCCCTTACAATGAGCAGTTCTTC; cdr3_aa: CASSLGPYNEQFF; d_call: .; v_call: TRBV12-3/TRBV12-4; clone_size: .; j_call: TRBJ2-1
cdr3_nt: TGTGCCACCAGGGCAGCGGGGGGCTCGGGGACGCAGTATTTT; cdr3_aa: CATRAAGGSGTQYF; d_call: TRBD2; v_call: TRBV24-1; clone_size: .; j_call: TRBJ2-3
cdr3_nt: TGTGCCAGCAGTTTATCGGGGCGCACGAACACCGGGGAGCTGTTTTTT; cdr3_aa: CASSLSGRTNTGELFF; d_call: .; v_call: TRBV27; clone_size: .; j_call: TRBJ2-2
cdr3_nt: TGTGCCAGCAGCCAAGATAGGACAGAGACCGGGGAGCTGTTTTTT; cdr3_aa: CASSQDRTETGELFF; d_call: .; v_call: TRBV4-2; clone_size: .; j_call: TRBJ2-2
cdr3_nt: TGCGCCAGCAGCCATCCCGGGACAGCCTACGAGCAGTACTTC; cdr3_aa: CASSHPGTAYEQYF; d_call: TRBD1; v_call: TRBV4-1; clone_size: .; j_call: TRBJ2-7
cdr3_nt: TGTGCCAGCAGTTTTAGGACTAGGGGAGAGACCCAGTACTTC; cdr3_aa: CASSFRTRGETQYF; d_call: TRBD2; v_call: TRBV2; clone_size: .; j_call: TRBJ2-5
cdr3_nt: TGCGCCAGCAGCTGGGACAGGGTTTCACCCCTCCACTTT; cdr3_aa: CASSWDRVSPLHF; d_call: TRBD1; v_call: TRBV5-1; clone_size: .; j_call: TRBJ1-6
cdr3_nt: TGTGCCAGCAGCTTAGGTTTTGGTCAGGGATACGAGCAGTACTTC; cdr3_aa: CASSLGFGQGYEQYF; d_call: .; v_call: TRBV11-2; clone_size: .; j_call: TRBJ2-7
cdr3_nt: TGTGCCAGCAGCGCCAGGACAGGGGAGGACACTGAAGCTTTCTTT; cdr3_aa: CASSARTGEDTEAFF; d_call: TRBD1; v_call: TRBV7-9; clone_size: .; j_call: TRBJ1-1
cdr3_nt: TGTGCCAGCAGCTTGGAAGTAGCTAACTATGGCTACACCTTC; cdr3_aa: CASSLEVANYGYTF; d_call: .; v_call: TRBV5-5; clone_size: .; j_call: TRBJ1-2
cdr3_nt: TGTGCCAGCAGCCAAGTTGGGCAGGGGGGAGGCTACACCTTC; cdr3_aa: CASSQVGQGGGYTF; d_call: TRBD1; v_call: TRBV3-1/TRBV3-2; clone_size: .; j_call: TRBJ1-2
cdr3_nt: TGTGCCAGCAGCCTTGATCTAGGGGGGGTGGTGAATTCACCCCTCCACTTT; cdr3_aa: CASSLDLGGVVNSPLHF; d_call: .; v_call: TRBV5-4; clone_size: .; j_call: TRBJ1-6
cdr3_nt: TGTGCCAGCAGCTTCGCAGGGTCCCACCCGTATGGCTACACCTTC; cdr3_aa: CASSFAGSHPYGYTF; d_call: .; v_call: TRBV7-8; clone_size: .; j_call: TRBJ1-2